The 9 T cell receptor beta chains presented below share a single source sample, sequenced in a study of T cell responses to AZD1222 COVID-19 vaccine. The table came from immunoSEQ multiplex PCR; TCRdb's copy has only in-frame clones and leaves some out. The data contain about 160,000 clones, about nine tenths of them singletons. This specimen consisted of peripheral blood, obtained on day 0 of AZD1222 vaccination. These receptor sequences come from an adult in good health.

The chain combines TRBV14 with TRBJ2-3; 11 bases match TRBD2. The germline V gene has CDR1 SGHDN and CDR2 FVKESK. The junction had 1 base not matched to a gene; V was cut back by 4 bases and J by 1 base. The CDR3 spans 15 residues. The CDR3 nucleotides read TGTGCCAGCAGCCCGACTAGCGGGGGCACAGATACGCAGTATTTT. Its protein product is CASSPTSGGTDTQYF.

This clone is a singleton in its sample. The chain uses TRBV7-9 and TRBJ2-1, with D uncertain. V was cut by 2 bases and J by 5 bases, with 4 bases left in between. The CDR3 contains 12 residues. CDR1 is SEHNR, CDR2 FQNEAQ, per germline (reference sequence). Written as DNA, the CDR3 is TGTGCCAGCAGCTTATGGAACAATGAGCAGTTCTTC. It encodes CASSLWNNEQFF.

V gene TRBV6-2 or TRBV6-3 combines with J gene TRBJ2-2, with a tentative D call TRBD1 (6 bases). This CDR3 region has 16 residues. V lost 6 bases and J lost 1, with 15 bases in between. Germline CDR1 is MNHEY and CDR2 is SVGEGT. The DNA of the CDR3 is TGTGCCAGCAGCTCAAGTCCGGGACAGAACACCGGGGAGCTGTTTTTT. It yields the protein CASSSSPGQNTGELFF.

This clone was seen once. The V and J genes are TRBV7-2 and TRBJ2-3; 8 nucleotides match TRBD1. The CDR3 length is 16 residues. V was pared by 2 bases and J by 1 base, with 5 bases of the junction left unmatched. Looked up from germline, CDR1 is SGHTA and CDR2 is FQGNSA. For the CDR3, the DNA is TGTGCCAGCAGCTTAACGTGGGGACAGGGCACAGATACGCAGTATTTT. Translated: CASSLTWGQGTDTQYF.

The chain couples TRBV11-2 to TRBJ2-1; D may correspond to TRBD1 or TRBD2 (6 bases each). V was shortened by 3 bases and J by 2 bases, with 17 bases between the two germline ends. The CDR3 consists of 17 residues. Germline CDR1 SGHAT, CDR2 FQNNGV. CDR3 bases: TGTGCCAGCAGCTTCCTAGCGAGGGGGGCCCCCTACAATGAGCAGTTCTTC. Its protein is CASSFLARGAPYNEQFF.

The V call is TRBV5-1, the J call TRBJ1-6, with 7 bases identical to TRBD1. The CDR3 covers 18 residues. Per the germline V gene, CDR1 is SGHRS and CDR2 is YFSETQ. V shed 1 base, J shed 8 bases, and the junction held 15 bases outside the gene matches. CDR3 region: CASSLKPRGQGDDSPLHF. CDR3 coding DNA: TGCGCCAGCAGCTTGAAACCTAGGGGGCAGGGGGATGATTCACCCCTCCACTTT.

The rearrangement joins TRBV4-2 to TRBJ2-7; D is unclear. V was trimmed by 4 bases and J by 5 bases, leaving 6 bases between them. Germline-derived CDR1 and CDR2 are LGHNA and YNFKEQ. CDR3 size: 11 residues. CDR3 residues: CASSPGDEQYF. In DNA form, the CDR3 reads TGTGCCAGCAGCCCTGGTGACGAGCAGTACTTC.

This clone occurred once. The V gene is TRBV7-2, the J gene TRBJ1-5, with a tentative D call TRBD1 (5 bases). Germline V gene sequence: CDR1 SGHTA, CDR2 FQGNSA. This CDR3 region has 15 residues. With 1 base removed from V and 4 bases from J, the gap between germline ends came to 11 bases. The CDR3 DNA follows: TGTGCCAGCAGCTTAGAACAGGCACGGAATCAGCCCCAGCATTTT. This encodes CASSLEQARNQPQHF.

V is TRBV7-9 and J is TRBJ2-7; D may correspond to TRBD1 or TRBD2 (5 bases each). Trimming shortened V by 2 bases and J by 5 bases, and 10 bases separated the two germline ends. The CDR3 is 13 amino acids. Germline assignment: CDR1 SEHNR and CDR2 FQNEAQ (reference sequence). CDR3 DNA sequence: TGTGCCAGCAGCTTATTGGGGGTAAACGAGCAGTACTTC. Its protein product is CASSLLGVNEQYF.